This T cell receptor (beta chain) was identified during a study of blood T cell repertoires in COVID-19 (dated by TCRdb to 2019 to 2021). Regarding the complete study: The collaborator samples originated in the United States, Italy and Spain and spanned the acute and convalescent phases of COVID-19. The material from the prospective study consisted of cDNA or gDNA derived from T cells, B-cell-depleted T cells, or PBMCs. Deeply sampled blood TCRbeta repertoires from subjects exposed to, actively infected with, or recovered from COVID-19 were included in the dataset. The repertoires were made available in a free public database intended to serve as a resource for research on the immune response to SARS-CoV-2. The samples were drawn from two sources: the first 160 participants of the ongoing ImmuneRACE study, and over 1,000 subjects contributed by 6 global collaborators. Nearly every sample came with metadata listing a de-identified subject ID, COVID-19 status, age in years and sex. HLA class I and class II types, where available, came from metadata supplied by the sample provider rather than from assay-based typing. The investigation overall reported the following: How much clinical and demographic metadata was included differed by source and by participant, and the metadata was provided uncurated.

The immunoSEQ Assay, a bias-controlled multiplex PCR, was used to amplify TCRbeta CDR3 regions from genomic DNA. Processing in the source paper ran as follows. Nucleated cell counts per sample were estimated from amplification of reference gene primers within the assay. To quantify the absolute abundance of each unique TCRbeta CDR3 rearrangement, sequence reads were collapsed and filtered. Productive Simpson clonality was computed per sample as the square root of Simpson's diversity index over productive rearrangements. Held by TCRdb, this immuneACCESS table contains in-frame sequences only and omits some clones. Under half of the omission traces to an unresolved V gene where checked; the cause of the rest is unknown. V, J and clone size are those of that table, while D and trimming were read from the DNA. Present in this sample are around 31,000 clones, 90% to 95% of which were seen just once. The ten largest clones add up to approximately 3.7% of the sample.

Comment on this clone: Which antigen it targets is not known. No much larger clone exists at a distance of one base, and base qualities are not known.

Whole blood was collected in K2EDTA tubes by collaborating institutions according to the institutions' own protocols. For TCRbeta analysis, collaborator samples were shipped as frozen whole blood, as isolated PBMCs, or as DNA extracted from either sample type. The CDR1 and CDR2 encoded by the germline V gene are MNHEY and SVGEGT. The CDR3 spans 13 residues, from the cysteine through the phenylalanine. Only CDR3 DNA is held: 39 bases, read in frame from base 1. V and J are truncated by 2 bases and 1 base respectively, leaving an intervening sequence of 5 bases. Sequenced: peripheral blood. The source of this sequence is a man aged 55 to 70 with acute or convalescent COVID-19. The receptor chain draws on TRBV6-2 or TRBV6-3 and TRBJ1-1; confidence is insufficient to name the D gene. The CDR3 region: CASSYGRNTEAFF. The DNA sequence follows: TGTGCCAGCAGTTACGGTAGGAACACTGAAGCTTTCTTT.